These 5 T cell receptor beta chains came from one sample sequenced in a study of blood T cell repertoires in COVID-19. TCRdb keeps only in-frame clones here, not all; method: immunoSEQ multiplex PCR. The data hold 190,000 or so clones, with roughly 90% observed a single time. Sequencing was performed on PBMCs or T cells enriched from blood (not recorded which). These receptors all stem from a woman younger than 45 who had recovered from COVID-19.

This clone appeared once. The genes are TRBV5-1 and TRBJ2-7, with 8 bases matching TRBD1. V trimming: 4 bases; J trimming: 7 bases; junction bases outside the gene matches: 16. CDR3 length equals 16 residues. Germline CDR1 is SGHRS and CDR2 is YFSETQ. The CDR3 loop reads CASSLGWTGSTGEQYF. In DNA, the CDR3 is TGCGCCAGCAGCCTTGGTTGGACAGGGTCAACGGGGGAGCAGTACTTC.

The count of this clone is one. The rearrangement uses TRBV7-2 and TRBJ1-4; unclear D gene. The germline V gene has CDR1 SGHTA and CDR2 FQGNSA. This CDR3 comprises 15 residues. Trimming stripped 8 bases from V and 3 bases from J, with 16 bases between. In DNA, the CDR3 is TGTGCCAGCGCCCTAGACGCGGCGGCTAATGAAAAACTGTTTTTT. The encoded protein is CASALDAAANEKLFF. The full variable domain, with the rest looked up from reference TRBV7-2 and TRBJ1-4, is GAGVSQSPSNKVTEKGKDVELRCDPISGHTALYWYRQSLGQGLEFLIYFQGNSAPDKSGLPSDRFSAERTGGSVSTLTIQRTQQEDSAVYLCASALDAAANEKLFFGSGTQLSVL.

The gene calls are TRBV7-6 and TRBJ1-6; a possible D gene is TRBD1 (6 bases). The CDR3 length is 16 residues. Germline V gene sequence: CDR1 SGHVS, CDR2 FNYEAQ. V lost 5 bases and J 0 bases, leaving 11 bases between the germline ends. CDR3 sequence (DNA): TGTGCCAGCAGCGATCAGGGGAGCTCCTATAATTCACCCCTCCACTTT. Its translation: CASSDQGSSYNSPLHF. Looking up the rest from reference TRBV7-6 and TRBJ1-6 gives the full variable domain: GAGVSQSPRYKVTKRGQDVALRCDPISGHVSLYWYRQALGQGPEFLTYFNYEAQQDKSGLPNDRFSAERPEGSISTLTIQRTEQRDSAMYRCASSDQGSSYNSPLHFGNGTRLTVT.

The chain combines TRBV15 with TRBJ2-5; TRBD2 matches 10 bases. The germline gives CDR1 LNHNV, CDR2 YYDKDF (reference sequence). The CDR3 has 15 residues. The J segment lost 3 bases and the V segment lost 0 bases, leaving 1 base of the junction unmatched. CDR3 in amino acids: CATSRDTSGKETQYF. The CDR3 DNA is TGTGCCACCAGCAGAGATACTAGCGGGAAAGAGACCCAGTACTTC.

The chain combines TRBV30 with TRBJ2-1; 10 positions match TRBD2. V was pared by 0 bases and J by 8 bases, with 4 bases of the junction left unmatched. The CDR3 consists of 14 residues. CDR1 and CDR2 (germline): GTSNPN, SVGIG (reference sequence). The CDR3 loop is CAWSVLAGSDEQFF. The CDR3 DNA reads as TGTGCCTGGAGTGTACTAGCGGGATCAGATGAGCAGTTCTTC.